This T cell receptor (beta chain) was sequenced for a study of blood T cell repertoires in COVID-19. The overall study: Italy, Spain and the United States were the sources of the convalescent and acute COVID-19 samples. The analysed material was cDNA or gDNA that came from T cells, B-cell-depleted T cells, or PBMCs.

CDR3 size: 17 residues. V shed 1 base, J shed 2 bases, and the junction held 7 bases outside the gene matches. The germline V gene has CDR1 MGHRA and CDR2 YSYEKL. In the authors' methods: It was from reference gene primer amplification that nucleated cell counts were estimated. Here immunoSEQ multiplex PCR was the method, and the copy in TCRdb shows in-frame clones only, minus some. The DNA gave D and trimming, while V, J and clone size come from that table. Seen here are 240,000 or so clones, just under 85% observed once, and the top ten hold approximately 1.9%. The source is a woman aged 80 or over with acute or convalescent COVID-19. V usage is TRBV4-1 and J usage is TRBJ2-7; 11 positions agree with TRBD1. The sample comprised peripheral blood. CDR3 protein: CASSQGAPGQGAYEQYF. The CDR3 DNA sequence: TGCGCCAGCAGCCAAGGGGCCCCGGGACAGGGGGCCTACGAGCAGTACTTC.